The 6 T cell receptor beta chains given below trace back to one sample, sequenced in a study of glioma-infiltrating T cells after dendritic cell vaccination. The time point was: after dendritic cell vaccination, including at tumor progression/relapse. Clones were read by immunoSEQ multiplex PCR, and TCRdb kept only the in-frame ones, dropping some. The sample has about 99,000 clones; 65% to 85% are singletons. This material consisted of blood, taken after dendritic cell vaccination. All receptors come from a human donor with glioblastoma.

The chain is built from TRBV6-5 and TRBJ2-2; the match to TRBD2 covers 10 bases. CDR3 length: 15 residues. Germline CDR1 MNHEY, CDR2 SVGAGI. J was trimmed by 7 bases and V by 8 bases; bases with no gene match: 10. The CDR3 nucleotides are TGTGCCAGCCGCTCCCATGCTAGCGGGAGCGGGGAGCTGTTTTTT. This encodes CASRSHASGSGELFF.

The CDR3 coding sequence is TGTGCCAGCAGCCGGGACTACTTAAACACCGGGGAGCTGTTTTTT. It encodes CASSRDYLNTGELFF. The genes are TRBV6-4 and TRBJ2-2, with TRBD2 matching 7 bases. The ends lost 6 bases at V and 2 bases at J; junction bases unmatched: 6. Germline V gene lookup returns CDR1 MRHNA and CDR2 SNTAGT. The CDR3 has 15 amino acids.

The chain has TRBV19 and TRBJ1-5; D uncertain. Germline V gene lookup returns CDR1 LNHDA and CDR2 SQIVND (reference sequence). The CDR3 runs 14 residues. Trimming stripped 0 bases from V and 7 bases from J, with 10 bases between. The CDR3: CASSIDRVSQPQHF. DNA of the CDR3: TGTGCCAGTAGTATAGATCGAGTAAGCCAGCCCCAGCATTTT.

This chain uses TRBV2 with TRBJ2-2; TRBD2 agrees at 7 bases. The CDR3 has 15 amino acids. Germline trimming cut 3 bases from V and 7 bases from J; bases unmatched to any gene: 8. Germline V lookup: CDR1 SNHLY, CDR2 FYNNEI. CDR3 DNA sequence: TGTGCCAGCAGTGAGGGGCGGGGGTTGGTCGGGGAGCTGTTTTTT. The encoded protein is CASSEGRGLVGELFF.

This chain connects TRBV6-1 to TRBJ2-3; 9 positions match TRBD2. The CDR3 has 15 residues. CDR1 and CDR2 from the germline V gene are MNHNS and SASEGT. V trimming: 2 bases; J trimming: 4 bases; junction bases outside the gene matches: 4. The DNA of the CDR3 is TGTGCCAGCAGTGAACGGCTAGCGGGACCAGATACGCAGTATTTT. This translates into CASSERLAGPDTQYF.

The rearrangement links TRBV7-9 to TRBJ2-1; 9 bases map to TRBD2. The CDR3 is 16 residues long. The V and J ends lost 4 bases and 9 bases, in that order; junction bases with no gene match: 13. Germline-derived CDR1 and CDR2 are SEHNR and FQNEAQ (reference sequence). The CDR3 bases are TGTGCCAGCAGCTCCTTACGCGGGAGGGCCTTGGGTGAGCAGTTCTTC. Protein: CASSSLRGRALGEQFF.